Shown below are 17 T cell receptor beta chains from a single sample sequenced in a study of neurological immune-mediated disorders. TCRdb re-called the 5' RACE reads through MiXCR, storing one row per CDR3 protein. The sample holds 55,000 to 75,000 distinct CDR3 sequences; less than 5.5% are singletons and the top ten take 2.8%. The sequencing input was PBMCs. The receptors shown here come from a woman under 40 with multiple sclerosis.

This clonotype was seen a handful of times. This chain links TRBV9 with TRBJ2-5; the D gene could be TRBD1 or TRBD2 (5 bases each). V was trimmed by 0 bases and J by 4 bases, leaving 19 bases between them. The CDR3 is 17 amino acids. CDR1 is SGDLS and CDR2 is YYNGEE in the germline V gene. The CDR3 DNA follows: TGTGCCAGCAGCGTAGCTACGGGGACCCCACCAATAGAGACCCAGTACTTC. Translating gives CASSVATGTPPIETQYF.

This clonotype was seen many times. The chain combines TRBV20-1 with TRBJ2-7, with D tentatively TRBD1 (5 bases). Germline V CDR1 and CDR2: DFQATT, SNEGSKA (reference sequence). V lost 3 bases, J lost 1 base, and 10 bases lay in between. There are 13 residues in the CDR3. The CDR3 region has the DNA TGCAGTGCTAGGAAAGGGGCGTCCTACGAGCAGTACTTC. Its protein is CSARKGASYEQYF.

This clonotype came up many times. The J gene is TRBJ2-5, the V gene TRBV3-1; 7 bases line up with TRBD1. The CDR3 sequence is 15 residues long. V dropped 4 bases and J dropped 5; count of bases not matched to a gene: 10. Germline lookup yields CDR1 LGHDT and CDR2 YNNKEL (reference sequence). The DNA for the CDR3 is TGTGCCAGCAGCCTTGCTACAGGGGATGTCGAGACCCAGTACTTC. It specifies CASSLATGDVETQYF.

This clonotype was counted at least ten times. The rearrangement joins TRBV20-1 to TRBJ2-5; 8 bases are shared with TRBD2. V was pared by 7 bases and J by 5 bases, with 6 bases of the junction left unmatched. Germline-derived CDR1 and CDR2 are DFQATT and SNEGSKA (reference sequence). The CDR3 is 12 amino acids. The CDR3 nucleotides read TGCAGTGTCGTGGGACTAGGGGAGACCCAGTACTTC. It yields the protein CSVVGLGETQYF.

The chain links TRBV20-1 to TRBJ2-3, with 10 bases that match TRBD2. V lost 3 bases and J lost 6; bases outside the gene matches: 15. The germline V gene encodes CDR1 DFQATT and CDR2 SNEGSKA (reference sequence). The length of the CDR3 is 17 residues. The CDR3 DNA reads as TGCAGTGCTAGGGATTACGGGATAGCGGGGGGCCGGGATACGCAGTATTTT. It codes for CSARDYGIAGGRDTQYF.

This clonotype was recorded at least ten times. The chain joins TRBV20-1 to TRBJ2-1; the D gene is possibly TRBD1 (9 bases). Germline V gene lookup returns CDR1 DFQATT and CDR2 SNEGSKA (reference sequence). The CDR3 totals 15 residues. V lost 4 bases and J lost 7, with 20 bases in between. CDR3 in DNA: TGCAGTGCTACACAGGGGGCGGGGGGACGGAATGAGCAGTTCTTC. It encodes CSATQGAGGRNEQFF.

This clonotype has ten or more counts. CDR3 protein: CASSLYSGFSTDTQYF. CDR3 nucleotides: TGTGCCAGCAGCTTGTATAGCGGGTTTAGCACAGATACGCAGTATTTT. V and J are TRBV5-6 and TRBJ2-3; 7 positions agree with TRBD2. Germline lookup yields CDR1 SGHDT and CDR2 YYEEEE. The trim removed 1 base at V and 0 bases at J, leaving 5 bases unmatched. The CDR3 has 16 amino acids.

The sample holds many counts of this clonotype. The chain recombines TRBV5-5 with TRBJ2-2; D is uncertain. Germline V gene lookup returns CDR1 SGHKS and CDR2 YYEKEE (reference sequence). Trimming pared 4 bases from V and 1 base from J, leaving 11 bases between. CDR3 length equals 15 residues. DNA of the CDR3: TGTGCCAGCAGCGGTAATAGCTGGAACACCGGGGAGCTGTTTTTT. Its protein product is CASSGNSWNTGELFF.

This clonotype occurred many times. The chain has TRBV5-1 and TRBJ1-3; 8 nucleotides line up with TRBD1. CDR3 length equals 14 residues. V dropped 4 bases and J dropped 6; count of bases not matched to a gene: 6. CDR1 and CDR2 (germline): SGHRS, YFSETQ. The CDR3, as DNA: TGCGCCAGCAGCAATGGACAGGGAGAAAACACCATATATTTT. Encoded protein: CASSNGQGENTIYF.

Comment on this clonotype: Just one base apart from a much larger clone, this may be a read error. The CDR3 region is CVSSQDSGYTF. CDR3 nucleotide sequence: TGTGTCAGCAGCCAAGACAGCGGCTACACCTTC. This chain joins TRBV3-1 and TRBJ1-2, with TRBD1 as a possible D gene (5 bases). This CDR3 spans 11 amino acids. Per germline, CDR1 LGHDT and CDR2 YNNKEL (reference sequence).

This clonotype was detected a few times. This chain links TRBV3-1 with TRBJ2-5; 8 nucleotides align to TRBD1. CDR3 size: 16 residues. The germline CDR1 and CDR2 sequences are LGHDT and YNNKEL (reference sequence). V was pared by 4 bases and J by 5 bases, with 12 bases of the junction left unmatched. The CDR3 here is CASSPRPGQGTETQYF. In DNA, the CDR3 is TGTGCCAGCAGCCCCAGGCCAGGACAGGGAACGGAGACCCAGTACTTC.

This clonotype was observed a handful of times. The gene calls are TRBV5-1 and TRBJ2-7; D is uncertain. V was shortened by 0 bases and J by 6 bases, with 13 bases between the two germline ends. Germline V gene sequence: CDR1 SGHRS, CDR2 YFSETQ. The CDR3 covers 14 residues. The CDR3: CASSLDWLGSEQYF. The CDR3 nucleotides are TGCGCCAGCAGCTTGGACTGGTTGGGATCCGAGCAGTACTTC.

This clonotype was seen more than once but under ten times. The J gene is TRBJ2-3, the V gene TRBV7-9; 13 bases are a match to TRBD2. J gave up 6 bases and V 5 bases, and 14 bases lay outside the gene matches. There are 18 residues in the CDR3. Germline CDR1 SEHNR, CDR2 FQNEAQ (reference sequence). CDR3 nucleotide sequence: TGTGCCAGCAGCCTACGATTTACTAGCGGGGGGGCCTGGGATACGCAGTATTTT. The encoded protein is CASSLRFTSGGAWDTQYF.

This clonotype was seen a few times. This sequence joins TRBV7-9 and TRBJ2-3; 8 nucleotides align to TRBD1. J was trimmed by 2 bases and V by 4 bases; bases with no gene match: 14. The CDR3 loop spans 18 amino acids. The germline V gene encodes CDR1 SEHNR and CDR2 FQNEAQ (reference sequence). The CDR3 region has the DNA TGTGCCAGCAGCTGGGCCGACCCGCGACAGGGGCCCACAGATACGCAGTATTTT. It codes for CASSWADPRQGPTDTQYF.

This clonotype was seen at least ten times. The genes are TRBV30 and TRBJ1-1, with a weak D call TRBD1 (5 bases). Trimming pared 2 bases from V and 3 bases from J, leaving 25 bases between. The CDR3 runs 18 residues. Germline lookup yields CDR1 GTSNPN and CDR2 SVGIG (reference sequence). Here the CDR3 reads CAWSRLGEEAGRDTEAFF. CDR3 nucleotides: TGTGCCTGGAGTAGGCTGGGGGAGGAAGCCGGTAGGGACACTGAAGCTTTCTTT.

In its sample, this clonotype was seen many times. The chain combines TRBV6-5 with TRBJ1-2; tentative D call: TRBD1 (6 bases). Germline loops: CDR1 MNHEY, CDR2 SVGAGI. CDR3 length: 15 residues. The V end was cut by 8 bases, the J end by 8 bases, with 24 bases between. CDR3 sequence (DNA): TGTGCCAGCGGCCCGCCGAGTACAGGGCTGGCGGGCTACACCTTC. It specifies CASGPPSTGLAGYTF.

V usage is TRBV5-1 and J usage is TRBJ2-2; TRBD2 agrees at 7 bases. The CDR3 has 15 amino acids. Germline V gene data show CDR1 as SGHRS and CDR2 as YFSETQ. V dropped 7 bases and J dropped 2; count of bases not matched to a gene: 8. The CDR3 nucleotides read TGCGCCAGCGGACCCAGCGGGGCTAACACCGGGGAGCTGTTTTTT. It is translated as CASGPSGANTGELFF.